Below, 6 T cell receptor beta chains from the same sample are listed, as sequenced in a study of blood T cell repertoires in COVID-19. Profiled with immunoSEQ multiplex PCR; TCRdb holds only in-frame clones, not every one. The sample has about 60,000 clones, 85% to 90% seen once. Input material: peripheral blood. The receptors shown here come from a human donor with active COVID-19. The donor label of this sample is uncertain.

This sequence joins TRBV10-3 and TRBJ2-3; maybe TRBD2 (6 bases). The CDR3 consists of 16 residues. CDR1 ENHRY and CDR2 SYGVKD come from the germline V gene. V was clipped by 5 bases and J by 2 bases, with 17 bases between them. The chain's CDR3 is CAISLLPPGLTDTQYF. For the CDR3, the DNA is TGTGCCATCAGTCTACTCCCCCCGGGACTCACAGATACGCAGTATTTT.

The chain combines TRBV28 with TRBJ1-2, with D perhaps TRBD1 (5 bases). CDR1 is MDHEN, CDR2 SYDVKM, per germline. The CDR3 loop spans 13 amino acids. V was trimmed by 3 bases and J by 2 bases, leaving 7 bases between them. The CDR3 DNA is TGTGCCAGCAGTTTCCAGGGAAACTATGGCTACACCTTC. Translation: CASSFQGNYGYTF.

The J gene is TRBJ1-6, the V gene TRBV27; D is ambiguous. The CDR3 is 15 amino acids. Germline CDR1 and CDR2: MNHEY and SMNVEV (reference sequence). V was clipped by 5 bases and J by 7 bases, with 15 bases between them. The CDR3: CASSPSRRRNSPLHF. DNA for the CDR3: TGTGCCAGCAGTCCCTCCCGGAGACGCAATTCACCCCTCCACTTT.

The rearrangement uses TRBV7-8 and TRBJ2-3; 10 bases match TRBD2. The CDR3 contains 17 residues. Germline trimming cut 5 bases from V and 0 bases from J; bases unmatched to any gene: 8. Germline CDR1 is SGHVS and CDR2 is FQNEAQ. The CDR3 bases are TGTGCCAGCAGCCAGCGGGAGGGTGGATTGAGCACAGATACGCAGTATTTT. Protein: CASSQREGGLSTDTQYF.

V gene TRBV5-1 combines with J gene TRBJ2-7; 13 nucleotides align to TRBD2. The CDR3 runs to 16 residues. J was trimmed by 2 bases and V by 6 bases; bases with no gene match: 8. Germline V lookup: CDR1 SGHRS, CDR2 YFSETQ. CDR3 amino acids: CASKRLAGGNPYEQYF. The CDR3 DNA reads as TGCGCCAGCAAAAGACTAGCGGGGGGCAATCCCTACGAGCAGTACTTC.

This chain links TRBV6-4 with TRBJ1-6, with D possibly being TRBD1 (6 bases). The germline gives CDR1 MRHNA, CDR2 SNTAGT. This CDR3 has 14 residues. V gave up 4 bases and J gave up 5 bases, with 9 bases separating them. In DNA, the CDR3 is TGTGCCAGCAGTGCACAGGGTAATAATTCACCCCTCCACTTT. It codes for CASSAQGNNSPLHF.